A selection of T cell receptor beta chains follows, all from one sample in a study of shared clonotypes between healthy human individuals. Here immunoSEQ multiplex PCR was the method, and the copy in TCRdb shows in-frame clones only, minus some. Found here are some 1 million clones, about 77% of them singletons; the top ten hold 1.5%. Sequencing input: memory CD4+ T cells sorted from blood. All receptors come from a man younger than 35 in good health. Both conserved end residues are part of each CDR3. D genes are given only for firm matches. Not every row has a clone size; where given, it reads once, few, many or a size class.

d_gene | j_gene | v_gene | abundance | CDR3aa | CDR3nt
TRBD2 | TRBJ2-1 | TRBV6-1 | - | CASRTSGGYNEQFF | TGTGCCAGCAGAACTAGCGGGGGTTACAATGAGCAGTTCTTC
- | TRBJ2-7 | TRBV19 | - | CASSIDFSSTYEQYF | TGTGCCAGTAGTATAGATTTCTCCAGTACCTACGAGCAGTACTTC
- | TRBJ1-1 | TRBV5-1 | many | CASSDSANTEAFF | TGCGCCAGCTCGGACAGTGCGAACACTGAAGCTTTCTTT
TRBD1 | TRBJ1-2 | TRBV2 | - | CASLGQSVYGYTF | TGTGCCAGTTTGGGACAGTCAGTCTATGGCTACACCTTC
TRBD1 | TRBJ2-1 | TRBV4-1 | - | CASSQDQLGGGYNEQFF | TGCGCCAGCAGCCAAGATCAGCTAGGGGGCGGGTACAATGAGCAGTTCTTC
- | TRBJ2-5 | TRBV5-4 | - | CASNLQGPGETQYF | TGTGCCAGCAACCTACAGGGCCCCGGGGAGACCCAGTACTTC
- | TRBJ1-6 | TRBV19 | once | CASSNPSGGGRDSPLHF | TGTGCCAGTAGTAACCCCTCGGGGGGGGGCCGGGATTCACCCCTCCACTTT
- | TRBJ1-5 | TRBV5-1 | many | CASTPPQQPQHF | TGCGCCAGCACTCCCCCACAACAGCCCCAGCATTTT
- | TRBJ2-3 | TRBV5-1 | once | CASGTFSSTDTQYF | TGCGCCAGCGGAACATTCTCTAGCACAGATACGCAGTATTTT
- | TRBJ2-2 | TRBV2 | - | CASSKTSLTGELFF | TGTGCCAGCAGTAAGACTAGTCTCACCGGGGAGCTGTTTTTT
TRBD2 | TRBJ2-5 | TRBV9 | - | CASSPALVAGGTETQYF | TGTGCCAGCAGCCCTGCGTTGGTAGCGGGAGGTACAGAGACCCAGTACTTC
TRBD1 | TRBJ2-6 | TRBV5-6 | - | CASSLSTGGAYGANVLTF | TGTGCCAGCAGCTTGTCTACAGGGGGCGCATATGGGGCCAACGTCCTGACTTTC
- | TRBJ2-4 | TRBV27 | - | CVSRFFQGGGHGKNIQYF | TGTGTCAGCAGGTTTTTCCAAGGGGGAGGTCATGGGAAAAACATTCAGTACTTC
- | TRBJ1-2 | TRBV4-1 | - | CASSQDGYLGYTF | TGCGCCAGCAGCCAAGACGGCTATTTGGGCTACACCTTC
- | TRBJ2-3 | TRBV30 | once | CAWSRGTSSFSTDTQYF | TGTGCCTGGTCCCGGGGGACATCTTCTTTTAGCACAGATACGCAGTATTTT
- | TRBJ2-2 | TRBV23-1 | - | CASIPRAFTGELFF | TGCGCCAGCATCCCCCGGGCTTTTACCGGGGAGCTGTTTTTT
- | TRBJ2-4 | TRBV2 | - | CASSGDANIQYF | TGTGCCAGCAGTGGGGATGCCAACATTCAGTACTTC
TRBD1 | TRBJ1-1 | TRBV10-3 | - | CAISEGQGVNTEAFF | TGTGCCATCAGTGAGGGACAGGGGGTGAACACTGAAGCTTTCTTT
- | TRBJ2-2 | TRBV7-9 | - | CASSLRRGNTGELFF | TGTGCCAGCAGCTTAAGACGGGGGAACACCGGGGAGCTGTTTTTT
- | TRBJ2-7 | TRBV6-6 | once | CASSRDTYEQYF | TGTGCCAGCAGCAGGGACACCTACGAGCAGTACTTC
- | TRBJ1-1 | TRBV5-8 | - | CASSQQLRGTEAFF | TGTGCCAGCAGCCAACAGTTACGGGGAACTGAAGCTTTCTTT
- | TRBJ1-1 | TRBV19 | - | CASSQGGLNTEAFF | TGTGCCAGTAGTCAAGGGGGATTGAACACTGAAGCTTTCTTT
TRBD2 | TRBJ2-7 | TRBV7-8 | - | CASSLSSGASYEQYF | TGTGCCAGCAGCCTGAGTAGCGGGGCCTCCTACGAGCAGTACTTC
TRBD2 | TRBJ2-3 | TRBV11-3 | - | CASSPGLAGGDTQYF | TGTGCCAGCAGCCCCGGACTAGCGGGGGGGGATACGCAGTATTTT
- | TRBJ2-1 | TRBV20-1 | - | CSVISYNEQFF | TGCAGTGTTATCTCCTACAATGAGCAGTTCTTC
- | TRBJ1-2 | TRBV25-1 | - | CASGGDGYTF | TGTGCCAGCGGGGGGGATGGCTACACCTTC
- | TRBJ1-1 | TRBV6-1 | - | CASSPLLEAFF | TGTGCCAGCAGCCCCCTTTTAGAAGCTTTCTTT
- | TRBJ2-7 | TRBV7-9 | - | CASSPGGGQYF | TGTGCCAGCAGCCCAGGGGGGGGGCAGTACTTC
- | TRBJ1-3 | TRBV7-9 | - | CASSLGGDRNTIYF | TGTGCCAGCAGCTTAGGTGGGGACCGAAACACCATATATTTT
- | TRBJ1-5 | TRBV2 | many | CASSERRNQPQHF | TGTGCCAGCAGTGAACGGCGGAATCAGCCCCAGCATTTT